This T cell receptor beta chain was profiled in a study of cytomegalovirus exposure and HLA in healthy donors. General observations from the study: In a later analysis, HLA-C alleles had the fewest associated TCRs, DRB1 alleles the most. Association with HLA alleles at 0.05 false discovery rate was found for around 15,000 TCR beta sequences in a later analysis. Several top significant clusters appeared, in a later analysis, to be linked to common viral pathogens.

Each donor was nominally healthy when sampled (though unrecorded immune exposures were likely). CDR3 length: 15 amino acids. Trimming pared 7 bases from V and 1 base from J, leaving 19 bases between. Germline CDR1 SQVTM, CDR2 ANQGSEA. Comment on this clone: Antigen: not known.

The study ran its PCR with 60 Vbeta and 13 Jbeta primers. Profiling relied on immunoSEQ multiplex PCR, and the TCRdb table lists in-frame clones only, not all of them. The listing contains 60,000 to 85,000 clones. Sequencing input: PBMCs. The sequence was obtained from a man between 50 and 59 years old in good health and CMV-seropositive. This chain connects TRBV29-1 to TRBJ1-1; D remains ambiguous. CDR3 nucleotides: TGCAGCGCTGGCTTACCCCGGACTGGGAACACTGAAGCTTTCTTT. Encoded protein: CSAGLPRTGNTEAFF.